These T cell receptor beta chains were read from a single sample in a study of neoadjuvant nivolumab and ipilimumab in lung cancer. Sequencing was performed with immunoSEQ multiplex PCR; in TCRdb, only in-frame clones are kept and a portion is missing. Seen here are roughly 5,200 clones, 91% observed once, and the top ten hold 2.5% to 4%. The source material was blood, sampled after neoadjuvant nivolumab, alone or with ipilimumab, at or shortly before surgery. The receptors were sampled from an adult with non-small cell lung cancer. Some clones in this sample may be carry-over from other donors' samples. Both conserved end residues are part of each CDR3. The order of the fields is J gene, V gene, CDR3 length, clone size, D gene, CDR3 DNA, CDR3 protein. The D gene is left open where the match is weak. Only some rows state a clone size, as once, few, many or a class for expanded clones.

>TRBJ1-2|TRBV11-2|17|NA|NA
TGTGCCAGCAGCTTAGAAAACCCGGGTAGAGCTAACTATGGCTACACCTTC
CASSLENPGRANYGYTF
>TRBJ1-1|TRBV7-2|14|once|NA
TGTGCCAGCAGGGACCAGGGTTCACTCACTGAAGCTTTCTTT
CASRDQGSLTEAFF
>TRBJ2-1|TRBV29-1|12|NA|NA
TGCAGCGTTGAATTCCGGGACAATGAGCAGTTCTTC
CSVEFRDNEQFF
>TRBJ2-5|TRBV29-1|13|NA|NA
TGCAGCGCGCCGATCCGGGGCGCCGAAACCCAGTACTTC
CSAPIRGAETQYF
>TRBJ2-1|TRBV13|16|NA|TRBD1
TGTGCCAGCAGCCCCGCGGGACAGGGATCTTACAATGAGCAGTTCTTC
CASSPAGQGSYNEQFF
>TRBJ2-1|TRBV7-3|15|NA|TRBD1
TGTGCCAGCAGCTCGACAGGGGGGATTAATGGTGAGCAGTTCTTC
CASSSTGGINGEQFF
>TRBJ2-5|TRBV10-2|13|NA|TRBD1
TGCGCCAGCAGCGACAGGGGGTATTTTGGATTTTACTTC
CASSDRGYFGFYF
>TRBJ2-7|TRBV6-5|14|NA|NA
TGTGCCAGCAGTTACGAGCCGACACTCTGGGAGCAGTACTTC
CASSYEPTLWEQYF
>TRBJ2-2|TRBV10-3|12|NA|NA
TGTGCCATCAGTGAAGTCACCGGGGAGCTGTTTTTT
CAISEVTGELFF
>TRBJ2-5|TRBV7-9|15|NA|TRBD2
TGTGCCAGCAGCTCCACACTAGCGGGAGGAGAGACCCAGTACTTC
CASSSTLAGGETQYF
>TRBJ1-1|TRBV29-1|13|NA|TRBD1
TGCAGCGTTGCGGGACAGGGAAGAACTGAAGCTTTCTTT
CSVAGQGRTEAFF
>TRBJ1-1|TRBV2|12|once|NA
TGTGCCAGCAGTGACGGGGTTACTGAAGCTTTCTTT
CASSDGVTEAFF
>TRBJ2-1|TRBV5-4|12|NA|NA
TGTGCCATCGGACGGAGTTACAATGAGCAGTTCTTC
CAIGRSYNEQFF
>TRBJ2-5|TRBV19|15|NA|NA
TGTGCCAGTAGTATATCAGGGAATAATGTGGAGACCCAGTACTTC
CASSISGNNVETQYF
>TRBJ1-2|TRBV30|12|few|NA
TGTGCCTGGAGTGTGTGGACATATGGCTACACCTTC
CAWSVWTYGYTF
>TRBJ2-1|TRBV7-9|13|NA|NA
TGTGCCAGCAGCGCGCTAGAATACAATGAGCAGTTCTTC
CASSALEYNEQFF
>TRBJ2-7|TRBV5-6|13|NA|NA
TGTGCCAGCAGCTTAGTCGGCCGGGACGAGCAGTACTTC
CASSLVGRDEQYF
>TRBJ2-2|TRBV11-1|13|NA|NA
TGTGCCAGCAGCCCCAGAAGAACCGGGGAGCTGTTTTTT
CASSPRRTGELFF
>TRBJ2-7|TRBV19|13|few|NA
TGTGCCAGTAGGGGACACTCCTCCTACGAGCAGTACTTC
CASRGHSSYEQYF
>TRBJ2-4|TRBV13|12|NA|NA
TGTGCCAGCAGCTTACAGTCCGGAGCCCAGTACTTC
CASSLQSGAQYF
>TRBJ2-5|TRBV29-1|15|NA|NA
TGCAGCGTTGAAGATCAAATAGGGGTGGACGAGACCCAGTACTTC
CSVEDQIGVDETQYF
>TRBJ1-1|TRBV29-1|16|once|NA
TGCAGCGCTGTGACAGGATCGCCGTTCTCGAACACTGAAGCTTTCTTT
CSAVTGSPFSNTEAFF
>TRBJ1-5|TRBV18|13|NA|NA
TGTGCCAGCTCACCTGCAGGCAATCAGCCCCAGCATTTT
CASSPAGNQPQHF
>TRBJ2-3|TRBV5-5|13|NA|NA
TGTGCCAGCAGCTCCTCTAACACAGATACGCAGTATTTT
CASSSSNTDTQYF
>TRBJ1-4|TRBV2|13|NA|TRBD1
TGTGCCACCGTGGACAGGCGCAATGAAAAACTGTTTTTT
CATVDRRNEKLFF
>TRBJ2-7|TRBV19|15|few|NA
TGTGCCAGTAGTATAGGAGGGACGGATACCTACGAGCAGTACTTC
CASSIGGTDTYEQYF
>TRBJ2-7|TRBV19|14|NA|TRBD2
TGTGCCAGTAGTTCGGGACTAGCGGGAACTGAGCAGTACTTC
CASSSGLAGTEQYF